This passage covers 21 T cell receptor beta chains from one sample sequenced in a study of Graves' ophthalmopathy and Graves' hyperthyroidism. RNA served as the template for amplifying TCR beta CDR3 regions. The authors performed first-round RT-PCR with HTBI primers and then a second-round multiplex PCR. A single record per CDR3 protein comes from TCRdb applying MiXCR to the multiplex PCR reads. Of almost 750,000 distinct CDR3 sequences in the sample, approximately 40% were seen once. Sequencing was done on a sample of peripheral blood. The origin of the receptors is an adult man with Graves' ophthalmopathy.

This clonotype showed up just a few times. The chain couples TRBV7-9 to TRBJ1-3; 7 nucleotides align to TRBD1. V gave up 5 bases and J gave up 0 bases; unmatched junction bases: 4. The germline V gene encodes CDR1 SEHNR and CDR2 FQNEAQ (reference sequence). There are 15 residues in the CDR3. The CDR3 DNA sequence: TGTGCCAGCAGCAAAACAGGGGACTCTGGAAACACCATATATTTT. Translating gives CASSKTGDSGNTIYF.

This chain connects TRBV10-3 to TRBJ2-7, with D perhaps TRBD1 (5 bases). The CDR3 sequence is 14 residues long. Trimming took 5 bases from V and 3 from J, leaving 14 bases between them. The germline V gene has CDR1 ENHRY and CDR2 SYGVKD. The CDR3 reads CAISSATVGYEQYF. CDR3 bases: TGTGCCATCAGTTCCGCGACAGTAGGCTACGAGCAGTACTTC.

This clonotype was seen a handful of times. The V gene is TRBV20-1, the J gene TRBJ1-1; D gene uncertain. The length of the CDR3 is 14 residues. V lost 0 bases, J lost 5 bases, and 13 bases lay in between. CDR1 is DFQATT and CDR2 is SNEGSKA in the germline V gene (reference sequence). The CDR3, as DNA: TGCAGTGCTAGAGACCGGGCCTTCGGGACTGAAGCTTTCTTT. Its protein is CSARDRAFGTEAFF.

The chain uses TRBV15 and TRBJ1-2; a possible D gene is TRBD1 (6 bases). Trimming removed 3 bases at V and 8 bases at J, with 13 bases between. This CDR3 spans 13 amino acids. Germline V gives CDR1 LNHNV, CDR2 YYDKDF (reference sequence). CDR3 in DNA: TGTGCCACCAGCAGCCGGGTCAGGGGAGGCTACACCTTC. Translation: CATSSRVRGGYTF.

In its sample, this clonotype was seen many times. J is TRBJ1-2 and V is TRBV5-6, with D possibly TRBD1 on 6 matching bases. The germline gives CDR1 SGHDT, CDR2 YYEEEE. The CDR3 length is 15 residues. V was clipped by 0 bases and J by 5 bases, with 14 bases between them. The CDR3 reads CASSLGSRGEYGYTF. In DNA, the CDR3 is TGTGCCAGCAGCTTGGGCAGCAGGGGCGAATATGGCTACACCTTC.

This clonotype was seen only a few times. The rearrangement uses TRBV12-3 or TRBV12-4 and TRBJ1-6; D call uncertain. This CDR3 is 16 amino acids long. V lost 4 bases to trimming and J lost 5 bases, with 15 bases between them. CDR3 sequence (DNA): TGTGCCAGCAGTTACTCGGCGGGATCTGATAATTCACCCCTCCACTTT. Protein product: CASSYSAGSDNSPLHF.

The chain combines TRBV9 with TRBJ2-7; 7 bases agree with TRBD1. The CDR3 length is 14 residues. J was trimmed by 4 bases and V by 4 bases; bases with no gene match: 8. The germline V gene encodes CDR1 SGDLS and CDR2 YYNGEE. The CDR3 coding sequence is TGTGCCAGCAGCCAACGACAGGGCCATTACGAGCAGTACTTC. Protein product: CASSQRQGHYEQYF.

This clonotype came up many times. The chain employs TRBV19 and TRBJ1-6; TRBD1 might be the D (6 bases). Germline V gene lookup returns CDR1 LNHDA and CDR2 SQIVND (reference sequence). The germline V and J ends were trimmed by 5 bases and 7 bases, with 12 bases remaining between them. The CDR3 runs 14 residues. The CDR3, as DNA: TGTGCCAGTAGTCCCTCGAGGGGGAATTCACCCCTCCACTTT. Its protein product is CASSPSRGNSPLHF.

This clonotype was picked up a small number of times. The rearrangement joins TRBV7-9 to TRBJ1-2; D might be TRBD1 (5 bases). Looked up from germline, CDR1 is SEHNR and CDR2 is FQNEAQ (reference sequence). V was trimmed by 6 bases and J by 4 bases, leaving 9 bases between them. This CDR3 contains 12 residues. CDR3 in DNA: TGTGCCAGCAGTCGGGGCAGCTATGGCTACACCTTC. Its protein is CASSRGSYGYTF.

A note on this clonotype: The junction differs from germline at one of its ends, possibly a read error. V gene TRBV9 combines with J gene TRBJ1-6; the D is unclear. CDR1 is SGDLS and CDR2 is YYNGEE in the germline V gene. The CDR3 runs to 14 residues. The CDR3 DNA reads as TGTGCCAGCAGCGGAATCAGCAACAATTCGCCCCTCCACTTT. As protein: CASSGISNNSPLHF.

This chain uses TRBV24-1 with TRBJ1-5; no firm D call. The germline V gene has CDR1 KGHDR and CDR2 SFDVKD. This CDR3 is built from 13 residues. Deletions cut 3 bases from V and 11 bases from J, with 13 bases between. This CDR3 reads CATSDPNEETQHF. As DNA, the CDR3 is TGTGCCACCAGTGATCCCAACGAGGAGACCCAGCATTTT.

To note about this clonotype: A much bigger clone sits one base away, suggesting this may be a read error. This chain joins TRBV10-3 and TRBJ1-4; unclear D gene. CDR1 is ENHRY, CDR2 SYGVKD, per germline. With 6 bases removed from V and 0 bases from J, the gap between germline ends came to 14 bases. CDR3 length: 16 amino acids. The chain's CDR3 is CAIREEATATNEKLFF. The CDR3 bases are TGTGCCATCAGGGAGGAGGCAACCGCAACTAATGAAAAACTGTTTTTT.

This clonotype was detected a few times. The V gene is TRBV20-1, the J gene TRBJ1-5; weak D call: TRBD1 (5 bases). CDR1 is DFQATT, CDR2 SNEGSKA, per germline (reference sequence). V gave up 1 base and J gave up 7 bases, with 17 bases separating them. The CDR3 covers 15 residues. CDR3 sequence (DNA): TGCAGTGCTAGAGGCGACACAGGAATCGGGCAGCCCCAGCATTTT. Translated, it gives CSARGDTGIGQPQHF.

The chain employs TRBV7-9 and TRBJ1-5, with TRBD1 as a possible D gene (5 bases). The CDR3 runs to 12 residues. The germline CDR1 and CDR2 sequences are SEHNR and FQNEAQ (reference sequence). Trimming removed 4 bases from V and 10 bases from J, with 11 bases in between. CDR3 in DNA: TGTGCCAGCAGCTCGGTAGGGGCTCCCCAGCATTTT. It codes for CASSSVGAPQHF.

Concerning this clonotype itself: The conserved final phenylalanine or tryptophan is absent from the CDR3, which likely points to a read error. This chain connects TRBV5-6 to TRBJ1-1; the D gene is possibly TRBD1 (6 bases). Between the trimmed V and J ends, which lost 1 base and 0 bases, there was a span of 7 bases. CDR1 and CDR2 from the germline V gene are SGHDT and YYEEEE. The CDR3 sequence is 14 residues long. This chain's CDR3 is CASSLWDMNTEAFL. CDR3 in DNA: TGTGCCAGCAGCTTGTGGGACATGAACACTGAAGCTTTCCTT.

The CDR3 region has the DNA TGTGCCAGCAGCTTGAGACTAGGGAGAAACACCGGGGAGCTGTTTTTT. Amino acids: CASSLRLGRNTGELFF. This sequence joins TRBV7-2 and TRBJ2-2, with D possibly being TRBD2 (6 bases). The germline V gene has CDR1 SGHTA and CDR2 FQGNSA. The CDR3 length is 16 residues. V lost 3 bases and J 2 bases, leaving 13 bases between the germline ends.

This clonotype was recorded at least ten times. The chain recombines TRBV29-1 with TRBJ1-2; the D gene is possibly TRBD1 (5 bases). Deletions cut 2 bases from V and 4 bases from J, with 14 bases between. The CDR3 consists of 14 residues. Per the germline V gene, CDR1 is SQVTM and CDR2 is ANQGSEA. The chain's CDR3 is CSVESGGQGYGYTF. The CDR3 nucleotides are TGCAGCGTTGAATCTGGAGGGCAGGGCTATGGCTACACCTTC.

CDR3 sequence (DNA): TGTGCCAGCAGCAGCTTCGATCTCGGGGGGATCGCCGGGGAGCTGTTTTTT. Its translation: CASSSFDLGGIAGELFF. The chain couples TRBV7-9 to TRBJ2-2; 7 nucleotides line up with TRBD2. Trimming took 5 bases from V and 6 from J; bases not matched to a gene: 15. The CDR3 runs to 17 residues. Germline V lookup: CDR1 SEHNR, CDR2 FQNEAQ (reference sequence).

The chain carries TRBV29-1 and TRBJ2-7; 9 bases are a match to TRBD1. The trim removed 6 bases at V and 3 bases at J, leaving 12 bases unmatched. Germline V gene sequence: CDR1 SQVTM, CDR2 ANQGSEA. The CDR3 is 15 residues long. The CDR3 reads CSVTDPGQGIYEQYF. CDR3 nucleotides: TGCAGCGTCACCGACCCGGGACAGGGTATCTACGAGCAGTACTTC.

With respect to this clonotype: The junction shows a germline mismatch at one end, possibly a read error. This rearrangement joins TRBV7-2 to TRBJ2-5; D not resolved. Germline V gives CDR1 SGHTA, CDR2 FQGNSA. The CDR3 is made up of 14 amino acids. CDR3: CASSFRIRKETRYF. The CDR3 DNA reads as TGTGCCAGCAGCTTCCGAATCAGAAAAGAGACCCGGTACTTC.

This clonotype turned up a few times. This chain links TRBV20-1 with TRBJ2-5, with a possible D match to TRBD1 (6 bases). V lost 1 base to trimming and J lost 0 bases, with 24 bases between them. This CDR3 region has 19 residues. Germline values: CDR1 DFQATT, CDR2 SNEGSKA (reference sequence). The CDR3 sequence is CSARVAPMPGHMYQETQYF. Here the CDR3 DNA reads TGCAGTGCTAGAGTCGCCCCGATGCCGGGACATATGTACCAAGAGACCCAGTACTTC.